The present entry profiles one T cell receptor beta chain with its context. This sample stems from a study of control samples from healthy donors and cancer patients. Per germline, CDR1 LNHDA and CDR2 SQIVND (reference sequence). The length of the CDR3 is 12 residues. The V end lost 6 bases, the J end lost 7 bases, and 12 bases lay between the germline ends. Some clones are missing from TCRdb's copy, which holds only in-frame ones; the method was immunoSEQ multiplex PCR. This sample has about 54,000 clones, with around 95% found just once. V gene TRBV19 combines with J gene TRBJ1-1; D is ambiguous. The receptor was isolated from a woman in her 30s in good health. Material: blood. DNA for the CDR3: TGTGCCAGTAGCCTCTACGCCAGTGAAGCTTTCTTT. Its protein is CASSLYASEAFF.